The 32 T cell receptor beta chains reported below all come from one sample, sequenced in a study of blood T cell repertoires in COVID-19. Produced via immunoSEQ multiplex PCR; TCRdb's table is partial and in-frame only. The table shows some 350,000 clones, with around 90% occurring only once. The sequenced sample was peripheral blood. The receptors here all came from a woman under 40 with COVID-19, enrolled during active disease.

There are a few counts of this clone. The V and J genes are TRBV2 and TRBJ1-5; D possibly corresponds to TRBD1 (6 bases). The CDR3 runs 15 residues. Trimming took off 0 bases at V and 11 bases at J, with 17 bases between the two ends. Germline values: CDR1 SNHLY, CDR2 FYNNEI. The DNA for the CDR3 is TGTGCCAGCAGTGAAGCGCCTGGTGGGGGCGTGACCCAGCATTTT. This codes for CASSEAPGGGVTQHF.

DNA for the CDR3: TGTGCCAGCAGCTCGTCCCTAGCGTCAAGGAATGAGCAGTTCTTC. Translating it yields CASSSSLASRNEQFF. The V call is TRBV7-2, the J call TRBJ2-1, with D possibly being TRBD2 (6 bases). V was trimmed by 4 bases and J by 7 bases, leaving 17 bases between them. Germline lookup yields CDR1 SGHTA and CDR2 FQGNSA. This CDR3 comprises 15 residues. The full variable domain, with the rest looked up from reference TRBV7-2 and TRBJ2-1, is GAGVSQSPSNKVTEKGKDVELRCDPISGHTALYWYRQSLGQGLEFLIYFQGNSAPDKSGLPSDRFSAERTGGSVSTLTIQRTQQEDSAVYLCASSSSLASRNEQFFGPGTRLTVL.

The chain uses TRBV27 and TRBJ2-1; D ambiguous. The CDR3 runs to 15 residues. Trimming cost V 5 bases and J 0 bases, with 11 bases left between them. Germline assignment: CDR1 MNHEY and CDR2 SMNVEV (reference sequence). The CDR3 protein is CASSQTWSSYNEQFF. The CDR3 bases are TGTGCCAGCAGTCAAACTTGGAGCTCCTACAATGAGCAGTTCTTC.

The genes are TRBV21-1 and TRBJ1-1. TRBV21-1 counts as a pseudogene. The CDR3 contains 18 residues. The CDR3 loop is CASSKDPPGGRRGTEAFF. The CDR3 nucleotides are TGTGCCAGCAGCAAAGACCCTCCGGGGGGGAGGAGGGGCACTGAAGCTTTCTTT.

The chain employs TRBV6-4 and TRBJ2-5; the D is unclear. Looked up from germline, CDR1 is MRHNA and CDR2 is SNTAGT. V was clipped by 4 bases and J by 4 bases, with 7 bases between them. This CDR3 has 12 residues. The CDR3 reads CASSARGETQYF. The CDR3 DNA follows: TGTGCCAGCAGTGCTCGAGGAGAGACCCAGTACTTC.

A single count supports this clone. The chain employs TRBV9 and TRBJ2-7; D is undetermined. V was trimmed by 3 bases and J by 0 bases, leaving 7 bases between them. From germline, CDR1 is SGDLS and CDR2 YYNGEE. The CDR3 runs 13 residues. The CDR3 loop is CASSEEFSYEQYF. CDR3 DNA sequence: TGTGCCAGCAGCGAGGAGTTCTCCTACGAGCAGTACTTC.

DNA for the CDR3: TGTGCCAGCTCTCCACAGGGGGCGTTTGACGAGCAGTACGTC. It specifies CASSPQGAFDEQYV. The rearrangement joins TRBV18 to TRBJ2-7; 9 bases match TRBD1. The CDR3 covers 14 residues. CDR1 is KGHSH and CDR2 is LQKENI in the germline V gene.

The chain uses TRBV29-1 and TRBJ2-2; TRBD2 aligns across 13 bases. Looked up from germline, CDR1 is SQVTM and CDR2 is ANQGSEA. J lost 5 bases, V lost 2 bases, and 11 bases had no gene match. This CDR3 has 18 amino acids. The chain's CDR3 is CSVESQRTSGSSTGELFF. DNA for the CDR3: TGCAGCGTTGAATCTCAAAGGACTAGCGGGAGTAGTACCGGGGAGCTGTTTTTT.

The chain recombines TRBV5-1 with TRBJ1-4; TRBD1 agrees at 8 bases. Germline V gives CDR1 SGHRS, CDR2 YFSETQ. Trimming at V came to 0 bases and at J to 6 bases, leaving 13 bases not matched to a gene. This CDR3 contains 18 residues. The CDR3 region has the DNA TGCGCCAGCAGCTTGGGTGCAGGGGGCCGGGATTGGGATGAAAAACTGTTTTTT. This codes for CASSLGAGGRDWDEKLFF.

The V gene is TRBV9, the J gene TRBJ2-5; 9 positions agree with TRBD2. In germline, CDR1 is SGDLS, CDR2 YYNGEE. The trim removed 4 bases at V and 2 bases at J, leaving 3 bases unmatched. The CDR3 runs to 14 residues. The CDR3 region is CASSSTSGQETQYF. DNA of the CDR3: TGTGCCAGCAGCTCGACTAGCGGACAAGAGACCCAGTACTTC.

This clone has a single count. The rearrangement links TRBV7-9 to TRBJ2-7; D may be TRBD1 (6 bases). Trimming took off 4 bases at V and 4 bases at J, with 11 bases between the two ends. CDR1 and CDR2 from the germline V gene are SEHNR and FQNEAQ (reference sequence). The CDR3 runs to 13 residues. The CDR3 spells CASSSRTEYEQYF. For the CDR3, the DNA is TGTGCCAGCAGCTCCCGGACAGAGTACGAGCAGTACTTC.

This chain uses TRBV4-3 with TRBJ2-3, with D uncertain. Germline V gene data show CDR1 as LGHNA and CDR2 as YSLEER. Trimming removed 1 base from V and 2 bases from J, with 10 bases in between. The CDR3 consists of 15 residues. Written as DNA, the CDR3 is TGCGCCAGCAGCCAAGTGGGCGCTTCCACAGATACGCAGTATTTT. Its protein product is CASSQVGASTDTQYF.

The rearrangement links TRBV6-2 or TRBV6-3 to TRBJ2-6; tentatively, D is TRBD2 (6 bases). Trimming left V 6 bases short and J 5 bases short, with 11 bases between. This CDR3 has 14 residues. Germline lookup yields CDR1 MNHEY and CDR2 SVGEGT. CDR3 protein: CASSPRGRANVLTF. The CDR3 nucleotides read TGTGCCAGCAGCCCCCGGGGGAGGGCCAACGTCCTGACTTTC.

This sequence joins TRBV14 and TRBJ2-7; 8 positions agree with TRBD1. Unmatched junction bases numbered 12, after V lost 6 bases and J lost 5 bases. Germline assignment: CDR1 SGHDN and CDR2 FVKESK. CDR3 length: 15 amino acids. The CDR3 loop reads CASSLGGTGWNEQYF. DNA of the CDR3: TGTGCCAGCAGTCTAGGAGGGACAGGATGGAACGAGCAGTACTTC.

This clone was picked up one time. The J gene is TRBJ2-4, the V gene TRBV10-2, with TRBD1 as a possible D gene (6 bases). V shed 7 bases and J shed 6 bases, with 13 bases lying between them. Germline CDR1 reads WSHSY; CDR2 reads SAAADI. CDR3 length equals 13 residues. The DNA for the CDR3 is TGCGCCAGCAATACGGACAGAGCAAACATTCAGTACTTC. The encoded protein is CASNTDRANIQYF.

This clone occurred once. The chain carries TRBV24-1 and TRBJ2-2; 12 bases fit TRBD2. V lost 7 bases and J lost 3; bases outside the gene matches: 14. Per germline, CDR1 KGHDR and CDR2 SFDVKD. The CDR3 contains 19 residues. Here the CDR3 DNA reads TGTGCCACCAGGGGAGAGCTAGCGGGAGGGCCGGGGGACACCGGGGAGCTGTTTTTT. It encodes CATRGELAGGPGDTGELFF.

The chain recombines TRBV19 with TRBJ1-1, with 11 bases matching TRBD1. V shed 4 bases and J 0 bases; nucleotides not matched to a gene: 4. The V gene's germline CDR1 is LNHDA and CDR2 SQIVND (reference sequence). This CDR3 contains 16 residues. CDR3 nucleotide sequence: TGTGCCAGTAGTAAGGGACAGGGGGGCCTGAACACTGAAGCTTTCTTT. Protein: CASSKGQGGLNTEAFF.

This clone was recorded a few times. The V call is TRBV7-9, the J call TRBJ1-2, with TRBD1 as a possible D gene (5 bases). The germline V gene has CDR1 SEHNR and CDR2 FQNEAQ (reference sequence). Deletions cut 1 base from V and 4 bases from J, with 10 bases between. The CDR3 extends over 14 amino acids. CDR3 DNA sequence: TGTGCCAGCAGCTTAGGGTCCACAGGCTATGGCTACACCTTC. Translating it yields CASSLGSTGYGYTF.

This chain links TRBV5-1 with TRBJ1-2; TRBD1 is a possible D gene (6 bases). Germline-derived CDR1 and CDR2 are SGHRS and YFSETQ. V was pared by 4 bases and J by 3 bases, with 16 bases between. The CDR3 sequence is 15 residues long. Here the CDR3 reads CASSTRGGGDYGYTF. CDR3 DNA: TGCGCCAGCAGCACCCGGGGAGGGGGGGACTATGGCTACACCTTC.

The chain is built from TRBV6-6 and TRBJ1-4; no clear D gene. Germline values: CDR1 MNHNY, CDR2 SVGAGI (reference sequence). The CDR3 is made up of 14 amino acids. V lost 7 bases, J lost 8 bases, and 17 bases lay in between. The DNA for the CDR3 is TGTGCCAGCACCAATGATCGCGCGGGGGAAAAACTGTTTTTT. Protein product: CASTNDRAGEKLFF.

The gene calls are TRBV4-3 and TRBJ2-7, with no clear D. This CDR3 is built from 16 residues. Between the trimmed V and J ends, which lost 0 bases and 0 bases, there was a span of 12 bases. Germline CDR1 LGHNA, CDR2 YSLEER. The CDR3: CASSQEELTSSYEQYF. CDR3 nucleotides: TGCGCCAGCAGCCAAGAGGAACTGACAAGCTCCTACGAGCAGTACTTC.

V usage is TRBV20-1 and J usage is TRBJ1-2; possibly TRBD1 for D (6 bases). The length of the CDR3 is 11 residues. Germline CDR1 DFQATT, CDR2 SNEGSKA (reference sequence). V gave up 5 bases and J gave up 2 bases, with 6 bases separating them. The CDR3 region is CSAQGNYGYTF. CDR3 nucleotides: TGCAGTGCTCAGGGGAACTATGGCTACACCTTC.

V usage is TRBV5-4 and J usage is TRBJ2-3; TRBD2 matches 9 bases. The length of the CDR3 is 17 residues. Germline trimming cut 1 base from V and 6 bases from J; bases unmatched to any gene: 12. Per the germline V gene, CDR1 is SGHNT and CDR2 is YYREEE (reference sequence). DNA for the CDR3: TGTGCCAGCAGCTTGTACCTAGCGGGATTCACTCCCGATACGCAGTATTTT. Translating gives CASSLYLAGFTPDTQYF.

The V gene is TRBV27, the J gene TRBJ1-4, with D possibly being TRBD1 (5 bases). Germline values: CDR1 MNHEY, CDR2 SMNVEV (reference sequence). V was clipped by 0 bases and J by 10 bases, with 9 bases between them. This CDR3 is built from 13 residues. As DNA, the CDR3 is TGTGCCAGCAGTTTATCGGGGGGGAGAAAACTGTTTTTT. Protein product: CASSLSGGRKLFF.

DNA of the CDR3: TGTGCCAGCAGCTTAGGAATGACATATAATGAAAAACTGTTTTTT. This translates into CASSLGMTYNEKLFF. The V and J genes are TRBV11-3 and TRBJ1-4; D unclear. Between the trimmed V and J ends, which lost 1 base and 4 bases, there was a span of 10 bases. This CDR3 is built from 15 residues. Germline loops: CDR1 SGHNT, CDR2 YENEEA.

The gene calls are TRBV13 and TRBJ2-2; D is possibly TRBD2 (6 bases). CDR1 PRHDT and CDR2 FYEKMQ come from the germline V gene (reference sequence). Between the trimmed V and J ends, which lost 5 bases and 1 base, there was a span of 11 bases. The length of the CDR3 is 15 residues. CDR3 nucleotides: TGTGCCAGCAGCCTGTGGGGGGAGAACACCGGGGAGCTGTTTTTT. Protein sequence: CASSLWGENTGELFF.

The chain has TRBV7-2 and TRBJ2-1; TRBD1 aligns across 9 bases. Germline V gene lookup returns CDR1 SGHTA and CDR2 FQGNSA. The CDR3 loop spans 14 amino acids. Trimming took 2 bases from V and 12 from J; bases not matched to a gene: 8. The CDR3 coding sequence is TGTGCCAGCAGCTTAATCGGACAGGGGAAGGGGCAGTTCTTC. Its translation is CASSLIGQGKGQFF.

The chain links TRBV5-1 to TRBJ2-3; D might be TRBD2 (6 bases). Germline CDR1 reads SGHRS; CDR2 reads YFSETQ. V lost 4 bases and J 2 bases, leaving 17 bases between the germline ends. This CDR3 is 16 amino acids long. The CDR3 nucleotides read TGCGCCAGCAGCCCTCTCTCGCTAGCGATCACAGATACGCAGTATTTT. The encoded protein is CASSPLSLAITDTQYF.

The CDR3 sequence: CASSQDLHGEGYTF. CDR3 sequence (DNA): TGTGCCAGCAGCCAAGATTTGCACGGGGAAGGCTACACCTTC. The chain recombines TRBV3-1 (or the pseudogene TRBV3-2) with TRBJ1-2; D not certain. The CDR3 is 14 amino acids. Germline lookup yields CDR1 LGHDT and CDR2 YNNKEL (reference sequence). V lost 0 bases, J lost 8 bases, and 13 bases lay in between.

The chain combines TRBV20-1 with TRBJ2-3; weak D call: TRBD2 (5 bases). Deletions cut 3 bases from V and 0 bases from J, with 19 bases between. In germline, CDR1 is DFQATT, CDR2 SNEGSKA (reference sequence). This CDR3 is 17 amino acids long. CDR3 nucleotides: TGCAGTGCTAGTACCCCCTCTGCGGGCCTAAGCACAGATACGCAGTATTTT. Amino acid sequence: CSASTPSAGLSTDTQYF.

The rearrangement uses TRBV7-8 and TRBJ1-4, with D tentatively TRBD1 (5 bases). V lost 1 base to trimming and J lost 2 bases, with 17 bases between them. Germline-derived CDR1 and CDR2 are SGHVS and FQNEAQ. This CDR3 is 18 amino acids long. CDR3 nucleotide sequence: TGTGCCAGCAGCTTAGTAGGGCAGGGCCGGAATACTAATGAAAAACTGTTTTTT. Amino acids: CASSLVGQGRNTNEKLFF.

The chain links TRBV4-1 to TRBJ1-2; possible D gene TRBD1, 5 bases. The CDR3 runs 15 residues. Germline V gene lookup returns CDR1 MGHRA and CDR2 YSYEKL. V was trimmed by 0 bases and J by 6 bases, leaving 14 bases between them. In nucleotides, the CDR3 is TGCGCCAGCAGCCAAGATGGACAACGTGTGGATGGCTACACCTTC. Translated, it gives CASSQDGQRVDGYTF.